Below are 2 T cell receptor beta chains sequenced from a single sample in a study of blood T cell repertoires in COVID-19. Repertoires were generated with immunoSEQ multiplex PCR, while TCRdb's copy carries only in-frame clones and drops some. The profile shows approximately 260,000 clones, roughly nine tenths of them singletons. Sequencing was performed on PBMCs or T cells enriched from blood (not recorded which). Receptors originate from a woman in her thirties with acute COVID-19.

The chain combines TRBV5-1 with TRBJ2-1; D possibly matches TRBD1 or TRBD2 (9 bases each). Trimming pared 0 bases from V and 5 bases from J, leaving 24 bases between. CDR3 size: 19 residues. Germline V gene data show CDR1 as SGHRS and CDR2 as YFSETQ. CDR3 in DNA: TGCGCCAGCAGCTTGGAGGGGACAGGGTTCCTAGCGGGAAACAATGAGCAGTTCTTC. The encoded protein is CASSLEGTGFLAGNNEQFF.

The chain combines TRBV9 with TRBJ2-3; 8 nucleotides match TRBD2. CDR1 is SGDLS and CDR2 is YYNGEE in the germline V gene. This CDR3 has 15 amino acids. Trimming at V came to 8 bases and at J to 4 bases, leaving 12 bases not matched to a gene. CDR3 DNA sequence: TGTGCCAGTTCGGGGGGGCCTAACAGCGCAGATACGCAGTATTTT. Translation: CASSGGPNSADTQYF.